The sequence of this T cell receptor beta chain was determined in a study of Ad26.COV2.S vaccination and SARS-CoV-2 variants. Overall study context: Ad26.COV2.S given intramuscularly, once or twice 56 days apart.

Germline V gene sequence: CDR1 SGHRS, CDR2 YFSETQ. The V end lost 3 bases, the J end lost 8 bases, and 8 bases lay between the germline ends. CDR3 length: 11 amino acids. Treatment here: approximately 18 received Ad26.COV2.S at low or high dose, single or two shots; 5 received placebo; per-sample allocation not given. After the first vaccine or placebo injection, samples were drawn on day 63. The repertoire was sequenced with immunoSEQ multiplex PCR; TCRdb's copy has only in-frame clones and lacks some. This table holds 300,000 to 500,000 clones, more than 85% found once. Specimen: peripheral blood, collected in a trial of Ad26.COV2.S vaccine versus placebo. The source of this sequence is a person aged 18 to 59 who received the Ad26.COV2.S COVID-19 vaccine or a placebo. The chain joins TRBV5-1 to TRBJ1-2; no clear D gene. CDR3 bases: TGCGCCAGCAGCTCGGGTGACGGCTACACCTTC. Encoded protein: CASSSGDGYTF.